A single sample is the source of the 11 T cell receptor beta chains below, sequenced in a study of blood T cell repertoires in COVID-19. TCRdb's table, derived via immunoSEQ multiplex PCR, lists solely in-frame clones and lacks some. The data show a few hundred thousand clones, around 87% seen once. Material for sequencing was peripheral blood. These receptors were taken from a woman aged 60-70 years with COVID-19, enrolled during active disease.

The chain recombines TRBV9 with TRBJ2-1, with 7 nucleotides matching TRBD1. The ends lost 0 bases at V and 8 bases at J; junction bases unmatched: 2. Germline CDR1 is SGDLS and CDR2 is YYNGEE. This CDR3 is built from 13 residues. This CDR3 is CASSVEGADEQFF. Written as DNA, the CDR3 is TGTGCCAGCAGCGTAGAGGGGGCAGATGAGCAGTTCTTC.

The V call is TRBV7-3, the J call TRBJ2-7; 8 bases are shared with TRBD1. Trimming at V came to 3 bases and at J to 2 bases, leaving 6 bases not matched to a gene. The CDR3 extends over 15 amino acids. Per the germline V gene, CDR1 is SGHTA and CDR2 is FQGTGA. Written as DNA, the CDR3 is TGTGCCAGCAGCTTGTCCGGGACAGGACCCTACGAGCAGTACTTC. Amino acids: CASSLSGTGPYEQYF. Combining the CDR3 with reference TRBV7-3 and TRBJ2-7 gives the whole variable domain GAGVSQTPSNKVTEKGKYVELRCDPISGHTALYWYRQSLGQGPEFLIYFQGTGAADDSGLPNDRFFAVRPEGSVSTLKIQRTERGDSAVYLCASSLSGTGPYEQYFGPGTRLTVT.

Regarding this clone: The junction departs from the called germline gene at one end, perhaps through a read error. This chain joins TRBV7-8 and TRBJ1-3; D call uncertain. Germline CDR1 and CDR2: SGHVS and FQNEAQ. The CDR3 runs to 13 residues. The CDR3: CASSLGVGDTIYF. The CDR3 DNA reads as TGTGCCAGCAGCTTGGGTGTTGGAGACACCATATATTTT.

The rearrangement joins TRBV6-1 to TRBJ1-1, with D maybe TRBD1 (5 bases). Germline V gene lookup returns CDR1 MNHNS and CDR2 SASEGT. Between the trimmed V and J ends, which lost 3 bases and 5 bases, there was a span of 10 bases. The CDR3 is made up of 13 amino acids. The CDR3 DNA follows: TGTGCCAGCAGTGACAGGGTCGGAACTGAAGCTTTCTTT. Translating it yields CASSDRVGTEAFF.

This clone has a single count. The chain has TRBV19 and TRBJ1-6, with D perhaps TRBD1 (5 bases). CDR3 size: 15 residues. Germline CDR1 and CDR2: LNHDA and SQIVND (reference sequence). V lost 1 base to trimming and J lost 7 bases, with 11 bases between them. CDR3 protein: CASSIGGRVNSPLHF. The CDR3 DNA follows: TGTGCCAGTAGTATAGGTGGCAGGGTAAATTCACCCCTCCACTTT.

V usage is TRBV5-1 and J usage is TRBJ2-2; 9 bases are shared with TRBD1. This CDR3 comprises 15 residues. CDR1 is SGHRS and CDR2 is YFSETQ in the germline V gene. Trimming removed 6 bases from V and 0 bases from J; junction bases left unmatched: 3. CDR3 coding DNA: TGCGCCAGCAACAGACAGGGGGCGAACACCGGGGAGCTGTTTTTT. Amino acids: CASNRQGANTGELFF.

The CDR3 region is CASSFNGGFTGELFF. The CDR3 region has the DNA TGTGCCAGCAGCTTTAACGGGGGGTTCACCGGGGAGCTGTTTTTT. This chain links TRBV7-2 with TRBJ2-2; 7 bases fit TRBD2. Trimming cost V 3 bases and J 4 bases; bases outside gene matches: 5. The germline CDR1 and CDR2 sequences are SGHTA and FQGNSA. CDR3 length equals 15 residues. The whole variable domain, filled in from reference TRBV7-2 and TRBJ2-2, reads GAGVSQSPSNKVTEKGKDVELRCDPISGHTALYWYRQSLGQGLEFLIYFQGNSAPDKSGLPSDRFSAERTGGSVSTLTIQRTQQEDSAVYLCASSFNGGFTGELFFGEGSRLTVL.

This rearrangement joins TRBV5-1 to TRBJ1-3; D ambiguous. V was clipped by 0 bases and J by 0 bases, with 13 bases between them. There are 17 residues in the CDR3. Germline V gene lookup returns CDR1 SGHRS and CDR2 YFSETQ. CDR3 DNA sequence: TGCGCCAGCAGCTTGGACGGACTATTCGACTCTGGAAACACCATATATTTT. It encodes CASSLDGLFDSGNTIYF.

This chain links TRBV7-8 with TRBJ2-7; the match to TRBD1 covers 9 bases. CDR1 is SGHVS, CDR2 FQNEAQ, per germline. The trim removed 5 bases at V and 2 bases at J, leaving 4 bases unmatched. This CDR3 is built from 14 residues. CDR3: CASSEDRGAYEQYF. The DNA for the CDR3 is TGTGCCAGCAGCGAGGACAGGGGAGCCTACGAGCAGTACTTC.

V and J are TRBV7-2 and TRBJ1-5, with TRBD1 identical over 9 bases. The length of the CDR3 is 15 residues. In germline, CDR1 is SGHTA, CDR2 FQGNSA. Trimming at V came to 6 bases and at J to 6 bases, leaving 9 bases not matched to a gene. The CDR3 DNA reads TGTGCCAGCAGTTTGAACAGGGGGCCCACTCAGCCCCAGCATTTT. As protein: CASSLNRGPTQPQHF.

This chain uses TRBV7-2 with TRBJ2-7; 11 nucleotides line up with TRBD2. Germline V CDR1 and CDR2: SGHTA, FQGNSA. The CDR3 extends over 17 amino acids. The ends lost 4 bases at V and 4 bases at J; junction bases unmatched: 12. CDR3 loop: CASSSQASGGMVYEQYF. CDR3 coding DNA: TGTGCCAGCAGCTCCCAGGCTAGCGGGGGGATGGTTTACGAGCAGTACTTC.